The clone carrying this TCR beta chain was found once. The source of the sample is a study of shared clonotypes between healthy human individuals. The assay was immunoSEQ multiplex PCR, and TCRdb's table has in-frame clones only and misses some. The sample yields roughly 2,500,000 clones, over 85% seen once. CDR1 is SGHAT, CDR2 FQNNGV, per germline. The CDR3 extends over 12 amino acids. Trimming removed 5 bases at V and 10 bases at J, with 14 bases between. Sequencing was carried out using naive CD4+ T cells from PBMCs. Subset described: CD45RA+ positively selected. The clonotype was recovered from a man between 18 and 35 years old in good health. Some clones in this sample may be carry-over from other donors' samples. This chain connects TRBV11-2 to TRBJ1-2; no firm D call. The CDR3 DNA follows: TGTGCCAGCAGCCCGTGGACCGAGGCCTACACCTTC. It codes for CASSPWTEAYTF.